This T cell receptor beta chain was recovered during a study of blood T cell repertoires in COVID-19. About the study: COVID-19 samples from acute and convalescent phases originated in the United States, Italy and Spain. T cells, B-cell-depleted T cells, or PBMCs supplied cDNA or gDNA.

How the authors handled the data: Researchers report that nucleated cell counts were estimated from reference gene primer amplification. Measured with immunoSEQ multiplex PCR; TCRdb has only the in-frame clones, and not every one. From that table come the V and J calls and clone size; the DNA was used to work out D and trimming. This table has about 300,000 clones, about 83% appearing once. V gave up 4 bases and J gave up 5 bases; unmatched junction bases: 9. The CDR3 runs 17 residues. From germline, CDR1 is LNHDA and CDR2 SQIVND (reference sequence). This TCR was sampled from a woman in her 50s with acute or convalescent COVID-19. Sequencing used peripheral blood. V gene TRBV19 combines with J gene TRBJ2-2; 11 bases are shared with TRBD2. CDR3 amino acids: CASSRELTSGTTGELFF. The CDR3 nucleotides are TGTGCCAGTAGTAGGGAACTGACTAGCGGGACAACCGGGGAGCTGTTTTTT.